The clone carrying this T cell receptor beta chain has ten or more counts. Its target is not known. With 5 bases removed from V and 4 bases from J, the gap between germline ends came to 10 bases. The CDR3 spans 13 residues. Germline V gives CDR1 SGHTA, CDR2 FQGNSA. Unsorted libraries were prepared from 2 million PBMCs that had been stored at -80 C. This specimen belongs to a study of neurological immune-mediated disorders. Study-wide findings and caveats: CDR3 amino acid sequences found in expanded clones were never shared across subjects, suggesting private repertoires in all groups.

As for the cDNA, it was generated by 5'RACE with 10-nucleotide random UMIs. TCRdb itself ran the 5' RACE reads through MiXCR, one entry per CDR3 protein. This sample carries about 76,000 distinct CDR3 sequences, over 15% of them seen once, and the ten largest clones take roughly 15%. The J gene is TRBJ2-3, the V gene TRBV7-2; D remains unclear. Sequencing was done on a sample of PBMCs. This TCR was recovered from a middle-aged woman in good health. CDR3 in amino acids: CASSANGPDTQYF. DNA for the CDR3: TGTGCCAGCAGCGCCAACGGTCCAGATACGCAGTATTTT.